This T cell receptor beta chain came from a study of OX40 agonist ivuxolimab in advanced cancers. Study overall: Partial responses were observed in three patients, of whom one had hepatocellular carcinoma and two had cutaneous melanoma.

Trimming removed 3 bases from V and 4 bases from J, with 15 bases in between. There are 15 residues in the CDR3. Germline V gene sequence: CDR1 LNHDA, CDR2 SQIVND (reference sequence). Notes on the study in general: There was clonal expansion of CD4+ and CD8+ blood T cells by week 6 at 0.1 to 3.0 mg/kg.

Worth noting for this clone: Its antigen is as yet unknown.

The method was immunoSEQ multiplex PCR; TCRdb's version includes in-frame clones alone and lacks a portion of them. The table has 50,000 to 60,000 clones, 88% seen once; the top ten hold more than 13%. This sample comprised CD4+ or CD8+ T cells sorted from blood, obtained in a trial of the OX40 agonist ivuxolimab. The chain employs TRBV19 and TRBJ1-2, with D uncertain. The TCR originated in an adult with an advanced solid tumor such as melanoma, head and neck, liver or kidney cancer. CDR3 DNA sequence: TGTGCCAGTAGTATTTCGGGGTTTTCCTCCTATGGCTACACCTTC. This sequence encodes CASSISGFSSYGYTF.